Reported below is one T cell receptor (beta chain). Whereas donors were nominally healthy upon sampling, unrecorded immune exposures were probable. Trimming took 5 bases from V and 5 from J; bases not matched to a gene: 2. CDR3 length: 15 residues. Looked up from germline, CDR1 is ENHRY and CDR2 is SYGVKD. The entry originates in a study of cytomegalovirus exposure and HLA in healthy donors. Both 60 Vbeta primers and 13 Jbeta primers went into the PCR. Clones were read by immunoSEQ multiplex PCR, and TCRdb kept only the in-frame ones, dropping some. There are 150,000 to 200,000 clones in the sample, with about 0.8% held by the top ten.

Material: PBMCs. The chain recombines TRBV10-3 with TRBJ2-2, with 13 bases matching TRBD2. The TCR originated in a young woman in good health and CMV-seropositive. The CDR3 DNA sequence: TGTGCCATCAGTCCGACTAGCGGGGGGACCGGGGAGCTGTTTTTT. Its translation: CAISPTSGGTGELFF.